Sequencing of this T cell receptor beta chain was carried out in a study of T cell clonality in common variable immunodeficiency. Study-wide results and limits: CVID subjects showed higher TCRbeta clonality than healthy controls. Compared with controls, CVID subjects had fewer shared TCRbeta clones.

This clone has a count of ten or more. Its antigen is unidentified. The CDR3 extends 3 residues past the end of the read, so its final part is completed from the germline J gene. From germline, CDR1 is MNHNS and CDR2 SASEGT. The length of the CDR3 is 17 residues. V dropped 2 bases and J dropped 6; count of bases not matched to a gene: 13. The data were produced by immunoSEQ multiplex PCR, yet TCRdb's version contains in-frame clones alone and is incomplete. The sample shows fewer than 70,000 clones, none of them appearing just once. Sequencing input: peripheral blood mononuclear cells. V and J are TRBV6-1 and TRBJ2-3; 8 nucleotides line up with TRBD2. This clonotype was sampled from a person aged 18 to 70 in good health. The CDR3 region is CASSESNQRESLDTQYF. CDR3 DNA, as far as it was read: TGTGCCAGCAGTGAAAGTAACCAGCGGGAGAGTTTGGATACG.